This T cell receptor beta chain emerged from a study of Tregs in tolerant kidney transplant recipients. Study overall: Recipients received nonmyeloablative bone marrow transplants from related graft donors, with transient mixed chimerism. Findings and caveats of the study: Biological reproducibility was not directly addressed, but technical replication error appeared minimal. Tregs expanded with activated donor B cells seemed most donor-specific.

Unstimulated Tregs (CD4+CD25+CD127-) and CD4+CD25- non-Tregs were sorted from PBMCs. Sequenced by immunoSEQ multiplex PCR; TCRdb stores in-frame clones only, minus some. This repertoire shows about 100,000 clones, 93% found once; its top ten account for 0.46%. V dropped 1 base and J dropped 2; count of bases not matched to a gene: 2. CDR1 and CDR2 from the germline V gene are SSHAT and FNYEAQ (reference sequence). The CDR3 extends over 15 amino acids. In this sample, this clone turned up a few times. Its target is not known. The chain recombines TRBV7-7 with TRBJ2-5; 9 nucleotides line up with TRBD1. This sequence was found in a human donor who received a combined kidney and bone marrow transplant. The input for sequencing was CD4+ T cells from blood, taken before the transplant. The CDR3 spells CASSLGTGVQETQYF. In DNA, the CDR3 is TGTGCCAGCAGCTTAGGGACAGGGGTACAAGAGACCCAGTACTTC.